This TCR beta chain was recovered during a study of blood T cell repertoires in COVID-19. Study at large: Specimens from acute and convalescent COVID-19 originated in the United States, Italy and Spain. From T cells, B-cell-depleted T cells, or PBMCs came the material, which was cDNA or gDNA.

In the source study's methods: Amplification of reference gene primers provided the estimated nucleated cell counts. Data came from immunoSEQ multiplex PCR; TCRdb stores just in-frame clones and leaves some out. The V and J calls and the clone size are those of that table, but D and trimming were determined from the DNA. The sample lists approximately 100,000 clones, approximately 86% occurring once. The specimen sequenced was peripheral blood. The clonotype comes from a human donor in a cohort sampled during active COVID-19.

The CDR3 nucleotides are TGTGCCAGCAGCCCCCCCACTAGCGGGGGGGTTAACTCCTACGAGCAGTACTTC. Translating gives CASSPPTSGGVNSYEQYF. The chain links TRBV7-2 to TRBJ2-7; 13 bases line up with TRBD2. J lost 0 bases, V lost 5 bases, and 10 bases had no gene match. Per germline, CDR1 SGHTA and CDR2 FQGNSA. The CDR3 is 18 residues long.